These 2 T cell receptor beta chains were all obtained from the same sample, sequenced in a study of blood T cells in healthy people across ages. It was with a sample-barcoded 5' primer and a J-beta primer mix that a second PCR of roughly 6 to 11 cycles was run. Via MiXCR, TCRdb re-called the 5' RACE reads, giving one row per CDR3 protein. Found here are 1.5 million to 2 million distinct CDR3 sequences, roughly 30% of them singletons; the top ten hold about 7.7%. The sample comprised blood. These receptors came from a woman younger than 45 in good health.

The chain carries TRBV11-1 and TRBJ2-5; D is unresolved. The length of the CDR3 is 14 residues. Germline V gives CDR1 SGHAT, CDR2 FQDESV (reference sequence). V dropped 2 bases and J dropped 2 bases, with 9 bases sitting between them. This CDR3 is CASSLREQQETQYF. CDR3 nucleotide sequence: TGTGCCAGCAGCTTAAGAGAACAGCAAGAGACCCAGTACTTC.

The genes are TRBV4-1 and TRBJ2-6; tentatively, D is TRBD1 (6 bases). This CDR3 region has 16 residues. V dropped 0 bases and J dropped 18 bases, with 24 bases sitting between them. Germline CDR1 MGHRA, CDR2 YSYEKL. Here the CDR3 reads CASSQEGGSGANAPTF. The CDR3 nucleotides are TGCGCCAGCAGCCAAGAAGGGGGATCCGGGGCCAACGCCCCGACTTTC.